The clone carrying this TCR beta chain was seen a few times. The V and J ends lost 3 bases and 6 bases respectively, with 19 bases between them. The CDR3 has 16 residues. The germline CDR1 and CDR2 sequences are SGHNT and YYREEE (reference sequence). This record belongs to a study of blood T cell repertoires in COVID-19. The method was immunoSEQ multiplex PCR; TCRdb's version includes in-frame clones alone and lacks a portion of them. The sample consists of fewer than 300,000 clones, approximately 92% of them appearing once. The rearrangement joins TRBV5-4 to TRBJ2-4; TRBD2 is a possible D gene (6 bases). The receptor's source is a person between 18 and 30 years old with COVID-19, enrolled during active disease. The sequenced sample was peripheral blood. CDR3 bases: TGTGCCAGCAGCTCGGGCGGACTAAGTCGAGGAAACATTCAGTACTTC. It specifies CASSSGGLSRGNIQYF.